This T cell receptor beta chain was captured by sequencing in a study of T cell changes during pregnancy in multiple sclerosis. There are 16 residues in the CDR3. CDR1 SGHKS and CDR2 YYEKEE come from the germline V gene (reference sequence). The ends lost 4 bases at V and 3 bases at J; junction bases unmatched: 7. Sequenced by immunoSEQ multiplex PCR; TCRdb stores in-frame clones only, minus some. The sample consists of about 120,000 clones, roughly nine tenths of them appearing once. This chain uses TRBV5-5 with TRBJ2-1; TRBD1 matches 10 bases. This TCR was recovered from a female donor with multiple sclerosis, enrolled in a pregnancy study. Sequencing was performed on peripheral blood, taken in the third trimester of pregnancy. CDR3 nucleotide sequence: TGTGCCAGCAGCGCCGGGACAGGGGAGTTCTACAATGAGCAGTTCTTC. Protein sequence: CASSAGTGEFYNEQFF.